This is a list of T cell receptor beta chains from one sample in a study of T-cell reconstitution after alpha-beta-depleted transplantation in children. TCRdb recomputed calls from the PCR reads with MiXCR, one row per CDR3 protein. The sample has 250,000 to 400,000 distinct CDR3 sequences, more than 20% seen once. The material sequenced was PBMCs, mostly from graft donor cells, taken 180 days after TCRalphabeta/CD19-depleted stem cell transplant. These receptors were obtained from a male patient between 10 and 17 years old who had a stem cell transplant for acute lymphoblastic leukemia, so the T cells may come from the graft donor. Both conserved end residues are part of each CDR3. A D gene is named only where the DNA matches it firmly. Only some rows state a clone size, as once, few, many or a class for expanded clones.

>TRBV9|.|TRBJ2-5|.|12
TGTGCCAGCAGCGGACCCACAGAGACCCAGTACTTC
CASSGPTETQYF
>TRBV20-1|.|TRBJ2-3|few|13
TGCAGTGCTAGAGTGACCCCTGATGGTACGCAGTATTTT
CSARVTPDGTQYF
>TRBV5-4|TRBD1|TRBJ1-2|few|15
TGTGCCAGCAGCTTTCTCTCCGGGACAGTCTATCGCTACACCTTC
CASSFLSGTVYRYTF
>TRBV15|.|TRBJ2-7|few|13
TGTGCCACCAGCAGAGGCAGGGAATACGAGCAGTACTTC
CATSRGREYEQYF
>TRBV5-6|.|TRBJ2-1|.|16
TGTGCCAGCAGCCCCTATATAAAGATAATGGACAATGAGCAGTTCTTC
CASSPYIKIMDNEQFF
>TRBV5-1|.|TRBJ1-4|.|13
TGCGCCAGCCAAAGAGGGACTAATGAAAAACTGTTTTTT
CASQRGTNEKLFF
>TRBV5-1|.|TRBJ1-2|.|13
TGCGCCAGCAGCTTCGGCGGGTCGGGCGGCTACACCTTC
CASSFGGSGGYTF
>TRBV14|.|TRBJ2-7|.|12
TGTGCCAGCAGCCAAGAAGGGCACGAGCAGTACTTC
CASSQEGHEQYF
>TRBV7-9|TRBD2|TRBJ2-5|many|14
TGTGCCAGCAGCACGTGGACTAGCTCAGGGACCCAGTACTTC
CASSTWTSSGTQYF
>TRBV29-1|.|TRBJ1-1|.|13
TGCAGCGTCACCGAGGGTTTGAACACTGAAGCTTTCTTT
CSVTEGLNTEAFF
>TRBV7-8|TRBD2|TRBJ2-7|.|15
TGTGCCAGCAGCTTAGAGACTAGCGGGAAAAACGAGCAGTACTTC
CASSLETSGKNEQYF
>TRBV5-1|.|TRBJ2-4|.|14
TGCGCCAGCAGCCCCCTAGGACGTTATGACATTCAGTACTTC
CASSPLGRYDIQYF
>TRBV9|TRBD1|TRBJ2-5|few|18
TGTGCCAGCAGCGTCCGGGGTTTGACAGGGGGCGTGGGAGAGACCCAGTACTTC
CASSVRGLTGGVGETQYF
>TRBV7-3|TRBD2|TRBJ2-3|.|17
TGTGCCAGCAGCCCCGGACTAGCCGATTTCTTCACAGATACGCAGTATTTT
CASSPGLADFFTDTQYF
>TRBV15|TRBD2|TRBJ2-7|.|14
TGTGCCACTGGAGCGGGAGGGCCTTTGGGGGAGCAGTACTTC
CATGAGGPLGEQYF
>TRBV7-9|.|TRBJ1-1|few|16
TGTGCCAGCAGCTTCCTTCCCGGGGGGGGCCGCACTGAAGCTTTCTTT
CASSFLPGGGRTEAFF
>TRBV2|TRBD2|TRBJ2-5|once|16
TGTGCCAGCAGTTTCCCGGGACTAGCGGGAGTTGAGACCCAGTACTTC
CASSFPGLAGVETQYF
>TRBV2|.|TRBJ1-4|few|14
TGTGCCAGCAGTCTGACGACCCGGGATGAAAAACTGTTTTTT
CASSLTTRDEKLFF
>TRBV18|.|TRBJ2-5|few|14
TGTGCCAGCTCACCAAGTCTCAGTGCAGAGACCCAGTACTTC
CASSPSLSAETQYF
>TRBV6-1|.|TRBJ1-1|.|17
TGTGCCAGCAGTGCGTTTCCGGGACCCAGGTACGACACTGAAGCTTTCTTT
CASSAFPGPRYDTEAFF
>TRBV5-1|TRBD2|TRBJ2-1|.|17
TGCGCCAGCAGCTGGGGACTAGCGGGAAGGGAGTACAATGAGCAGTTCTTC
CASSWGLAGREYNEQFF
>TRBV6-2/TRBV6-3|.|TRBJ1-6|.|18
TGTGCCAGCACCGGGGCAGGCCGCAAAGGGTCCTATAATTCACCCCTCCACTTT
CASTGAGRKGSYNSPLHF
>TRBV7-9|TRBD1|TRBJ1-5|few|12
TGTGCCAGCGGACAGGGCAATCAGCCCCAGCATTTT
CASGQGNQPQHF
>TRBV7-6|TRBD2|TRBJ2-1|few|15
TGTGCCAGCAGCTTCCTTGGGGCGGGAGGCAATGAGCAGTTCTTC
CASSFLGAGGNEQFF
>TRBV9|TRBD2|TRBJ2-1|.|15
TGTGCCAGCAGCGCCCGGACTAGCGGGAACAATGAGCAGTTCTTC
CASSARTSGNNEQFF
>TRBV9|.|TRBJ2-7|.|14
TGTGCCAGCAGCGTAGAACCTAGAACCTACGAGCAGTACTTC
CASSVEPRTYEQYF
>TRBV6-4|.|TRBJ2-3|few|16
TGTGCCAGCAGTGACTCGGGGGAGTCTAGCACAGATACGCAGTATTTT
CASSDSGESSTDTQYF
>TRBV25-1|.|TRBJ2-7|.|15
TGTGCCAGCAGTGAAGGGGGTGGGGGTAGGGGGGAGCAGTACTTC
CASSEGGGGRGEQYF
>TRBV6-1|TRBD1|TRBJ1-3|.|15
TGTGCCAGCCGGTCTGGGACAGCCTCTGGAAACACCATATATTTT
CASRSGTASGNTIYF
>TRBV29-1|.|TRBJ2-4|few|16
TGCAGCGTGTCCGGGACCCTCGAAGGCCCCAAAAACATTCAGTACTTC
CSVSGTLEGPKNIQYF
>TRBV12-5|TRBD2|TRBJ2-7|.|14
TGTGCTAGTGGTTTGGGGCTAGCGGGTTACGAGCAGTACTTC
CASGLGLAGYEQYF
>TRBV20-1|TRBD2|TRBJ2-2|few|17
TGCAGTGCTCGGACTAGCGGTCACTTACGGGGCACCGGGGAGCTGTTTTTT
CSARTSGHLRGTGELFF
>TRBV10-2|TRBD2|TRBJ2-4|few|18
TGCGCCAGCCGGGGACTAGACGACGAGAAGTGGGGCAAAAACATTCAGTACTTC
CASRGLDDEKWGKNIQYF
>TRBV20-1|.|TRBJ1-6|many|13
TGCAGTGCTAGTGGGGGCGGCAATTCACCCCTCCACTTT
CSASGGGNSPLHF
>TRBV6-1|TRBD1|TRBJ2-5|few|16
TGTGCCAGCAGCCCATGGACAGGCAGAAGAGGAGAGACCCAGTACTTC
CASSPWTGRRGETQYF
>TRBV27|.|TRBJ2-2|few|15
TGTGCCAGCAGTGCGGACACCTACCCCACCGGGGAGCTGTTTTTT
CASSADTYPTGELFF
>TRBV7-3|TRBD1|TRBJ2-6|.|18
TGTGCCAGCAGCTTACGCAGGGGGCTGTCTCTGGGGGCCAACGTCCTGACTTTC
CASSLRRGLSLGANVLTF
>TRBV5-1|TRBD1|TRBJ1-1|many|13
TGCGCCAGCAGCTTGGAACAGGGGACTGAAGCTTTCTTT
CASSLEQGTEAFF
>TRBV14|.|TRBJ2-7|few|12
TGTGCCAGCAGCCAAGATATGAGCGGGCAGTACTTC
CASSQDMSGQYF
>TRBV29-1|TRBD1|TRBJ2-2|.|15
TGCAGCGTTGAAGGGGGACAGGGCCCGACCGGGGAGCTGTTTTTT
CSVEGGQGPTGELFF
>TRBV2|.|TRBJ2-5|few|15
TGTGCCAGCAGTGATTTAGAGGGCCAACAAGAGACCCAGTACTTC
CASSDLEGQQETQYF
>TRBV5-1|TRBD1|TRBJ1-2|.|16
TGCGCCAGCAGCCCCCGGACAGGGAGGAATAACTATGGCTACACCTTC
CASSPRTGRNNYGYTF
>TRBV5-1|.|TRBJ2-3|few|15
TGCGCCAGCAGCTTGGGTCCCCCAAGCACAGATACGCAGTATTTT
CASSLGPPSTDTQYF
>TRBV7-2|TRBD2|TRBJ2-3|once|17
TGTGCCAGCAGCCCGTGGACTAGCGGGAGGGCCTTGGATACGCAGTATTTT
CASSPWTSGRALDTQYF
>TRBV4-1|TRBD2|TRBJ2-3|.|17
TGCGCCAGCAGCCGCAGGTGGGCTAGCGGGATGGAGGATACGCAGTATTTT
CASSRRWASGMEDTQYF
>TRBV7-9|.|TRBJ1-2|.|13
TGTGCCAGCAGCCCCGACACGAGCTATGGCTACACCTTC
CASSPDTSYGYTF
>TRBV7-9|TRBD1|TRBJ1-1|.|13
TGTGCCAGCAGCTTAGAAGGGAGGGGGCTTGCTTTCTTT
CASSLEGRGLAFF
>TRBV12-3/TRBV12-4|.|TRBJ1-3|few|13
TGTGCCTCCGGGGGAGGGTCTGGAAACACCATATATTTT
CASGGGSGNTIYF
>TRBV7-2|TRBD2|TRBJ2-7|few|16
TGTGCCAGCAGCGTTACTAGCGGGCCTATTTCCTACGAGCAGTACTTC
CASSVTSGPISYEQYF
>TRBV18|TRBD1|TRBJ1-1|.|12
TGTGCCAGCTCACGGGACAGGGGTGAGGCTTTCTTT
CASSRDRGEAFF